This is a list of T cell receptor beta chains from one sample in a study of T cells after yellow fever vaccination. TCRdb used MiXCR to reprocess the 5' RACE reads, holding one entry per CDR3 protein. The sample holds about 74,000 distinct CDR3 sequences, more than 5.5% seen once. The material sequenced was CD8+ T cells sorted from PBMCs, taken more than 4 days after the first yellow fever vaccination. Receptors were obtained from a man between 18 and 29 years old who received the YFV17D yellow fever vaccine. Each CDR3 is given with its conserved first and last residue. A D gene is named only where the DNA matches it firmly. Clone size is stated in some rows and not others, as once, few, many or a class when expanded.

clone size,V gene,J gene,D gene,CDR3 DNA,CDR3 protein
-,TRBV9,TRBJ2-7,TRBD1,TGTGCCAGCAGCGCCCAAGGGGGCGCGCAGTACTTC,CASSAQGGAQYF
many,TRBV11-2,TRBJ2-5,-,TGTGCCAGCAGCTTAGGGCCAGCCGGATTTCAAGAGACCCAGTACTTC,CASSLGPAGFQETQYF
few,TRBV7-9,TRBJ1-1,-,TGTGCCAGCAGCTTTAGACAGGTAGAAGCTTTCTTT,CASSFRQVEAFF
-,TRBV6-5,TRBJ2-5,-,TGTGCCAGCAGTGACTTCGAGACCCAGTACTTC,CASSDFETQYF
-,TRBV5-4,TRBJ2-2,-,TGTGCCAGCAGTAGGGACGTTGACACCGGGGAGCTGTTTTTT,CASSRDVDTGELFF
-,TRBV9,TRBJ1-5,TRBD1,TGTGCCAGCAGCGAGGGGACAGGGGGAGGCAATCAGCCCCAGCATTTT,CASSEGTGGGNQPQHF
many,TRBV19,TRBJ2-1,-,TGTGCCAGTAGTATCTTTCACGGCGATGAGCAGTTCTTC,CASSIFHGDEQFF
many,TRBV6-2/TRBV6-3,TRBJ1-1,-,TGTGCCAGCAGTCGGCCGAACACTGAAGCTTTCTTT,CASSRPNTEAFF
few,TRBV5-4,TRBJ2-7,-,TGTGCCAGCAGCGAATCGTTGGGGATGAGGGAGCAGTACTTC,CASSESLGMREQYF
many,TRBV27,TRBJ2-7,TRBD1,TGTGCCAGCAGACTAACGGGACAGGGAACCTACGAGCAGTACTTC,CASRLTGQGTYEQYF
many,TRBV7-3,TRBJ2-7,-,TGTGCCAGCAGCTTATACTCAGGGGCCTACGAGCAGTACTTC,CASSLYSGAYEQYF
-,TRBV4-1,TRBJ1-1,-,TGCGCCAGCAGCCAAGATATTACGGCGAACACTGAAGCTTTCTTT,CASSQDITANTEAFF
many,TRBV4-1,TRBJ1-5,-,TGCGCCAGCAGCCCCGGACAGCTAGGATATAGCAATCAGCCCCAGCATTTT,CASSPGQLGYSNQPQHF
few,TRBV19,TRBJ1-2,-,TGTGCCAGTAGTACCTCAATAACTTATGGCTACACCTTC,CASSTSITYGYTF
-,TRBV4-3,TRBJ1-1,-,TGCGCCAGCAGCCAAGAAGGCTGGCCAAACACTGAAGCTTTCTTT,CASSQEGWPNTEAFF
many,TRBV5-1,TRBJ1-1,-,TGCGCCAGCAGCTTGTGGGTTACGGAGTCGAACACTGAAGCTTTCTTT,CASSLWVTESNTEAFF
few,TRBV6-5,TRBJ1-2,TRBD1,TGTGCCAGCAGTTACGACCGGGACAGGGGGCTCGTTGGCTACACCTTC,CASSYDRDRGLVGYTF
many,TRBV4-1,TRBJ2-7,-,TGCGCCAGCAGCCAAGGGGCAGCCCTCTCCTACGAGCAGTACTTC,CASSQGAALSYEQYF
many,TRBV7-8,TRBJ2-3,-,TGTGCCAGCAGCTCAGGGACATCCAACACAGATACGCAGTATTTT,CASSSGTSNTDTQYF
many,TRBV4-1,TRBJ2-3,-,TGCGCCAGCAGCCTTAACATGGCCGAATACACAGATACGCAGTATTTT,CASSLNMAEYTDTQYF
many,TRBV4-1,TRBJ1-6,-,TGCGCCAGCAGCCAAGATCGACGGAATTATAATTCACCCCTCCACTTT,CASSQDRRNYNSPLHF
few,TRBV7-8,TRBJ1-1,-,TGTGCCAGCAGCTTTGGATGGACTGAAGCTTTCTTT,CASSFGWTEAFF
few,TRBV7-2,TRBJ1-3,-,TGTGCCAGCCGGGGGGGCCTCATATCTGGAAACACCATATATTTT,CASRGGLISGNTIYF
few,TRBV5-5,TRBJ1-5,-,TGTGCCAGCAGCTTGTTTGCGACGGACACTAGCAATCAGCCCCAGCATTTT,CASSLFATDTSNQPQHF
many,TRBV4-1,TRBJ1-1,-,TGCGCCAGCAGCCAAGTCGGCAGGGGAAACACTGAAGCTTTCTTT,CASSQVGRGNTEAFF
few,TRBV6-5,TRBJ1-2,TRBD1,TGTGCCAGCAGTTACCTGGCAGGGGGCGACTATGGCTACACCTTC,CASSYLAGGDYGYTF
-,TRBV19,TRBJ1-1,-,TGTGCCAGCGGCGCCCCCAGGGTCCCTGAAGCTTTCTTT,CASGAPRVPEAFF
many,TRBV12-3/TRBV12-4,TRBJ2-3,-,TGTGCCAGCAGTTTAGTACAGTCAGATACGCAGTATTTT,CASSLVQSDTQYF
medium-sized,TRBV24-1,TRBJ2-1,-,TGTGCCACCCGGGGCCGGAATGTTAGCTCCTACAATGAGCAGTTCTTC,CATRGRNVSSYNEQFF
many,TRBV2,TRBJ2-5,TRBD2,TGTGCCAGCAACCCGCCGGGACTAATGGGGGAGACCCAGTACTTC,CASNPPGLMGETQYF
many,TRBV10-3,TRBJ2-6,TRBD1,TGTGCCAATTCCGGGACAGGGGTCTCTGGGGCCAACGTCCTGACTTTC,CANSGTGVSGANVLTF
medium-sized,TRBV4-1,TRBJ2-2,-,TGCGCCAGCAGCCAAACCGATACCGGGGAGCTGTTTTTT,CASSQTDTGELFF
-,TRBV4-3,TRBJ2-5,-,TGCGCCAGCAGCCTCGGACGGGAGGAGACCCAGTACTTC,CASSLGREETQYF
many,TRBV4-1,TRBJ2-3,TRBD2,TGCGCCAGCAGCTTCGGCGGGGGGGCCGGGGCAGATACGCAGTATTTT,CASSFGGGAGADTQYF
many,TRBV7-9,TRBJ2-7,TRBD1,TGTGCCAGTCAGGGGACCGGGACAGGGATCCACGAGCAGTACTTC,CASQGTGTGIHEQYF
few,TRBV27,TRBJ1-1,-,TGTGCCAGCAGTGGACAGACGATGAACACTGAAGCTTTCTTT,CASSGQTMNTEAFF
few,TRBV4-2,TRBJ2-7,-,TGTGCCAGCAGCCCCGCCGGGGTCCACGAGCAGTACTTC,CASSPAGVHEQYF
many,TRBV7-9,TRBJ2-1,-,TGTGCCAGCAGCTCCCTGGATCAGGGGCCCTACAATGAGCAGTTCTTC,CASSSLDQGPYNEQFF
-,TRBV13,TRBJ2-1,-,TGTGCCAGCAGCGCAGACTCGGGGGTGTCCTACAATGAGCAGTTCTTC,CASSADSGVSYNEQFF
many,TRBV7-9,TRBJ2-1,TRBD2,TGTGCCAGCAGCTTAGCGGTCGCTAGCGGGGGGGAATATGAGCAGTTCTTC,CASSLAVASGGEYEQFF
many,TRBV7-9,TRBJ1-2,-,TGTGCCAGCAGCTTAGCAGACGGCTTTCTGGATGGCTACACCTTC,CASSLADGFLDGYTF
few,TRBV7-8,TRBJ1-6,TRBD1,TGTGCCAGCAGCTTATTAGGGGGCGCGGTCCATTCACCCCTCCACTTT,CASSLLGGAVHSPLHF
-,TRBV27,TRBJ2-7,-,TGTGCCAGCGCCTCCGTCTTTGGGGAGCAGTACTTC,CASASVFGEQYF
few,TRBV5-6,TRBJ1-1,-,TGTGCCAGCAGCTTAATAGAGAACAGCCTGAACACTGAAGCTTTCTTT,CASSLIENSLNTEAFF
-,TRBV25-1,TRBJ1-1,TRBD1,TGTGCCAGCAGTGAGGACAGGGTAGAAGCTGAAGCTTTCTTT,CASSEDRVEAEAFF
many,TRBV4-1,TRBJ1-1,-,TGCGCCAGCAGCCAAGCACGATTGGAGCAGACTGAAGCTTTCTTT,CASSQARLEQTEAFF
many,TRBV11-2,TRBJ2-5,-,TGTGCCAGCAGCCCTTATAAGCTCCAAGAGACCCAGTACTTC,CASSPYKLQETQYF
many,TRBV2,TRBJ2-2,TRBD1,TGTGCCAGGTCATGGGACAGGGGGCTGGCCGGGGAGCTGTTTTTT,CARSWDRGLAGELFF
many,TRBV4-1,TRBJ1-4,TRBD1,TGCGCCAGCAGCCCCCGAGGACAGGGTAATGAAAAACTGTTTTTT,CASSPRGQGNEKLFF
few,TRBV25-1,TRBJ1-5,TRBD1,TGTGCCAGCAGTGCCTCCGGGACAGGGCTTCAGCCCCAGCATTTT,CASSASGTGLQPQHF
few,TRBV13,TRBJ2-3,TRBD2,TGTGCCAGCAGCCAGGCGGGGGTAGATACGCAGTATTTT,CASSQAGVDTQYF
-,TRBV4-1,TRBJ2-5,TRBD2,TGCGCCAGCAGCCAGTCCATGGGCGGGGGGAACCAAGAGACCCAGTACTTC,CASSQSMGGGNQETQYF